These 10 T cell receptor beta chains came from one sample sequenced in a study of blood T cell repertoires in COVID-19. Assay used: immunoSEQ multiplex PCR; TCRdb lists only in-frame clones, some missing. The sample records 130,000 to 150,000 clones, about 86% being singletons. Sequencing was carried out using peripheral blood. Receptor source: a woman older than 75 with acute or convalescent COVID-19.

This clone was counted a single time. An end of the junction does not agree with germline; a read error may underlie this. CDR3 region: CASSLSGGQGNEQFF. CDR3 sequence (DNA): TGTGCTAGCAGCTTATCGGGGGGGCAAGGCAATGAGCAGTTCTTC. The chain employs TRBV7-7 and TRBJ2-1, with 8 nucleotides matching TRBD2. This CDR3 has 15 amino acids. Germline CDR1 reads SSHAT; CDR2 reads FNYEAQ (reference sequence).

V and J are TRBV2 and TRBJ2-7; 8 nucleotides align to TRBD1. With V trimmed by 6 bases and J by 11 bases, 9 bases remained unmatched. The CDR3 is 12 amino acids. CDR1 is SNHLY and CDR2 is FYNNEI in the germline V gene. The CDR3: CASSYMAGGEYF. DNA for the CDR3: TGTGCCAGCAGCTACATGGCAGGGGGCGAGTACTTC.

The chain recombines TRBV27 with TRBJ2-4; 7 bases line up with TRBD2. Per germline, CDR1 MNHEY and CDR2 SMNVEV (reference sequence). V lost 1 base, J lost 7 bases, and 7 bases stayed unmatched. The CDR3 totals 15 residues. CDR3 bases: TGTGCCAGCAGTTTATGGGGGGGAAACGGGAACATTCAGTACTTC. Residues: CASSLWGGNGNIQYF.

The chain employs TRBV19 and TRBJ1-2, with 7 bases fitting TRBD1. With 5 bases clipped from V and 5 bases from J, the junction kept 8 bases outside the gene matches. The CDR3 totals 14 residues. CDR1 and CDR2 from the germline V gene are LNHDA and SQIVND (reference sequence). The CDR3 here is CASSGARGSYGYTF. Here the CDR3 DNA reads TGTGCCAGTAGTGGGGCCAGGGGGTCATATGGCTACACCTTC.

The V and J genes are TRBV7-8 and TRBJ1-5, with TRBD1 identical over 7 bases. The CDR3 length is 17 residues. V gave up 4 bases and J gave up 9 bases; unmatched junction bases: 18. CDR1 SGHVS and CDR2 FQNEAQ come from the germline V gene. CDR3 sequence: CASSSDRTVIISRPQHF. The CDR3 DNA reads TGTGCCAGCAGCTCGGACAGGACGGTCATAATATCTAGGCCCCAGCATTTT. Complete variable domain (other parts from reference TRBV7-8 and TRBJ1-5): GAGVSQSPRYKVAKRGQDVALRCDPISGHVSLFWYQQALGQGPEFLTYFQNEAQLDKSGLPSDRFFAERPEGSVSTLKIQRTQQEDSAVYLCASSSDRTVIISRPQHFGDGTRLSIL.

This chain uses TRBV3-1 (or the pseudogene TRBV3-2) with TRBJ2-1; 10 nucleotides agree with TRBD2. In germline, CDR1 is LGHDT, CDR2 YNNKEL (reference sequence). The V and J ends lost 0 bases and 4 bases, in that order; junction bases with no gene match: 9. This CDR3 contains 18 residues. In DNA form, the CDR3 reads TGTGCCAGCAGCCAAGATCCCAGCGGGGGGGCCGGGTACAATGAGCAGTTCTTC. This sequence encodes CASSQDPSGGAGYNEQFF.

A few counts support this clone. The V gene is TRBV9, the J gene TRBJ1-6, with 10 bases fitting TRBD1. Looked up from germline, CDR1 is SGDLS and CDR2 is YYNGEE. The CDR3 is 14 amino acids. The junction had 3 bases not matched to a gene; V was cut back by 3 bases and J by 9 bases. This CDR3 is CASSGQGAGSPLHF. The CDR3 region has the DNA TGTGCCAGCAGCGGACAGGGGGCAGGTTCACCCCTCCACTTT.

This clone was counted a single time. The rearrangement joins TRBV4-3 to TRBJ2-7, with 10 bases that match TRBD1. In germline, CDR1 is LGHNA, CDR2 YSLEER. J was trimmed by 5 bases and V by 1 base; bases with no gene match: 8. The CDR3 spans 16 residues. As DNA, the CDR3 is TGCGCCAGCAGCCAAGGACAGGGGGCTTTCTTCGACGAGCAGTACTTC. As protein: CASSQGQGAFFDEQYF.

The chain couples TRBV2 to TRBJ1-1; TRBD1 is a possible D gene (6 bases). The CDR3 sequence is 15 residues long. Germline assignment: CDR1 SNHLY and CDR2 FYNNEI. V was shortened by 8 bases and J by 4 bases, with 20 bases between the two germline ends. CDR3 protein: CASREGGQASTEAFF. CDR3 nucleotide sequence: TGTGCCAGCCGGGAGGGGGGCCAAGCCTCCACTGAAGCTTTCTTT.

Only one count was recorded for this clone. For the CDR3, the DNA is TGTGCCAGCACCACAGGGGGAACAGGGCTTAACTATGGCTACACCTTC. Translated, it gives CASTTGGTGLNYGYTF. V gene TRBV6-4 combines with J gene TRBJ1-2; 8 positions agree with TRBD1. With 7 bases clipped from V and 1 base from J, the junction kept 11 bases outside the gene matches. CDR1 MRHNA and CDR2 SNTAGT come from the germline V gene. The CDR3 has 16 residues.